Described below is a single T cell receptor (beta chain) sequence and its context. Its antigen remains unknown. V lost 3 bases, J lost 6 bases, and 7 bases stayed unmatched. The CDR3 contains 15 residues. Germline CDR1 reads MGHRA; CDR2 reads YSYEKL. The data stem from a study of lymphopenia after photon versus proton radiotherapy. Study-level findings and limits: Under photons, naive T cells and diversity fell while effector/memory populations rose. Oligoclonal CD8+ Temra expansion after nadir drove photon patients' diversity drop.

Clones were read by immunoSEQ multiplex PCR, and TCRdb kept only the in-frame ones, dropping some. Here the sample spans about 68,000 clones, more than 75% being singletons. The sample here was peripheral blood, taken from a patient treated with photon-based radiotherapy. The chain uses TRBV4-1 and TRBJ2-2, with 7 nucleotides matching TRBD1. The TCR originated in a woman in her 70s with pancreatic cancer. CDR3 nucleotides: TGCGCCAGCAGCCATTTTCCGAGGGGGCCCGGGGAGCTGTTTTTT. This sequence encodes CASSHFPRGPGELFF.